Each of the 16 T cell receptor beta chains below was sequenced from the same sample in a study of tumor-infiltrating lymphocytes in primary liver carcinoma. Unsorted bulk tissue, roughly 20-32 mg of it, served as the source for co-extraction of RNA and DNA. The template, roughly 0.45 ug total RNA, yielded TCR beta cDNA made with a constant-region primer. Each TCR beta library was derived from three nested multiplex PCR rounds that employed slightly modified ARM-PCR. TRBV1-TRBV30 forward primers paired with a C-beta reverse primer drove the first two PCR rounds, roughly 10 cycles each. One entry per CDR3 protein, called by TCRdb with MiXCR from the multiplex PCR reads. Of tens of thousands of distinct CDR3 sequences detected, approximately 77% appear once; the ten largest clones hold around a third. Input material: liver tumor tissue from sampling region 5. Subset reported: tumor region T5, tumor centre. The receptors shown here come from a woman in her thirties with primary liver carcinoma and hepatitis B virus infection.

A note on this clonotype: The junction departs from germline at one end; a sequencing error may be responsible. The chain recombines TRBV12-3 or TRBV12-4 with TRBJ2-3; D remains unclear. This CDR3 spans 14 amino acids. CDR3 in DNA: TGTGCCAGTAGTTTTTGTCGTAGCACAGATACGCAGTGTTTT. It is translated as CASSFCRSTDTQCF.

Concerning this clonotype itself: The junction departs from the called germline gene at one end, perhaps through a read error. This chain joins TRBV6-1 and TRBJ2-2; D perhaps matches TRBD2 (7 bases). Germline-derived CDR1 and CDR2 are MNHNS and SASEGT. This CDR3 spans 19 amino acids. This CDR3 reads CASSETLPGGRREHRGADF. CDR3 DNA sequence: TGTGCCAGCAGTGAAACCCTTCCCGGGGGGCGCCGCGAACACCGGGGAGCTGATTTT.

As for this clonotype: A read error is likely, as this CDR3 ends without the conserved phenylalanine or tryptophan. The chain has TRBV29-1 and TRBJ2-7; no clear D gene. Germline loops: CDR1 SQVTM, CDR2 ANQGSEA. CDR3 size: 14 residues. V was shortened by 4 bases and J by 2 bases, with 15 bases between the two germline ends. The CDR3 reads CSVVLSRLPYEQYL. The CDR3 coding sequence is TGCAGCGTTGTATTATCCCGCCTTCCCTACGAGCAGTACTTA.

This clonotype was seen ten or more times. The V gene is TRBV2, the J gene TRBJ2-3, with 9 nucleotides matching TRBD2. After removal of 8 bases from V and 0 bases from J, the junction contained 6 bases not matched to a gene. Germline assignment: CDR1 SNHLY and CDR2 FYNNEI. The CDR3 totals 15 residues. CDR3 amino acids: CASASGTASTDTQYF. CDR3 bases: TGTGCCAGCGCTAGCGGGACGGCGAGCACAGATACGCAGTATTTT. The full variable domain, rest sourced from reference TRBV2 and TRBJ2-3, is EPEVTQTPSHQVTQMGQEVILRCVPISNHLYFYWYRQILGQKVEFLVSFYNNEISEKSEIFDDQFSVERPDGSNFTLKIRSTKLEDSAMYFCASASGTASTDTQYFGPGTRLTVL.

With regard to this clonotype: A junction end diverges from the germline sequence, so it may reflect a read error. CDR3 bases: TGTGCCAGCAGCTCGGCGCGATGGGTTAGCACAGAAACGCAGTATTTT. Amino acids: CASSSARWVSTETQYF. The chain joins TRBV7-9 to TRBJ2-3; the D is unclear. The CDR3 has 16 residues. The germline V gene has CDR1 SEHNR and CDR2 FQNEAQ (reference sequence).

Concerning this clonotype: The junction does not match germline at one end; this may be a read error. The rearrangement joins TRBV11-2 to TRBJ2-2; 10 nucleotides line up with TRBD2. The CDR3 is made up of 16 amino acids. Germline loops: CDR1 SGHAT, CDR2 FQNNGV. CDR3 nucleotides: TGTGCCGGCGGCTCGACACGTAGCGGGAGGTCCGGGGGGCTGTTTTTT. Protein: CAGGSTRSGRSGGLFF.

For this clonotype: Germline and junction disagree at one end, which may indicate a read error. V and J are TRBV28 and TRBJ1-1, with D hard to call. The CDR3 totals 11 residues. Per the germline V gene, CDR1 is MDHEN and CDR2 is SYDVKM. Written as DNA, the CDR3 is TGTGCCGGCAGCCTCGGGCGGGAAGCTTTCTTT. Protein product: CAGSLGREAFF. The full variable domain, its missing parts supplied by reference TRBV28 and TRBJ1-1, is DVKVTQSSRYLVKRTGEKVFLECVQDMDHENMFWYRQDPGLGLRLIYFSYDVKMKEKGDIPEGYSVSREKKERFSLILESASTNQTSMYLCAGSLGREAFFGQGTRLTVV.

There are many counts of this clonotype. An end of the junction does not agree with germline; a read error may underlie this. This chain uses TRBV6-5 with TRBJ2-2; D is perhaps TRBD2 (6 bases). The CDR3 runs 15 residues. Germline CDR1 and CDR2: MNHEY and SVGAGI. The CDR3 nucleotides read TGTGCCAGCAGTCTCATGGGACTGAACACCGGGGGGCTGTTTTTT. This translates into CASSLMGLNTGGLFF.

For this clonotype: The germline gene is not matched at one end of the junction; a read error may be the cause. The chain uses TRBV6-5 and TRBJ2-7, with unresolved D. Germline loops: CDR1 MNHEY, CDR2 SVGAGI. The length of the CDR3 is 15 residues. The CDR3 reads CASNYKKSSSYEQYF. CDR3 coding DNA: TGTGCCAGCAATTACAAGAAGAGCAGCTCCTACGAGCAGTACTTC.

A remark on this clonotype: A much larger clone is a single base away; this may be a read error. The chain joins TRBV18 to TRBJ2-1; TRBD2 agrees at 13 bases. There are 17 residues in the CDR3. CDR1 is KGHSH, CDR2 LQKENI, per germline. DNA for the CDR3: TGTGCCGGCTCAGAACTAGCGGGAGGGCCCCCCTACAATGAGCAGTTCTTC. It yields the protein CAGSELAGGPPYNEQFF.

The J gene is TRBJ1-5, the V gene TRBV29-1; D unresolved. The CDR3 is made up of 13 amino acids. Germline CDR1 reads SQVTM; CDR2 reads ANQGSEA. Trimming pared 4 bases from V and 16 bases from J, leaving 23 bases between. DNA of the CDR3: TGCAGCGTTGCGACCGACCTCCATCAGCTCCAACATTTT. Translated: CSVATDLHQLQHF.

This clonotype has more than one count but fewer than ten. The missing conserved phenylalanine or tryptophan at the end of this CDR3 makes a read error likely. The chain employs TRBV19 and TRBJ2-6; the D call may be TRBD1 or TRBD2 (5 bases each). The germline V gene has CDR1 LNHDA and CDR2 SQIVND (reference sequence). The germline V and J ends were trimmed by 1 base and 0 bases, with 10 bases remaining between them. This CDR3 is 17 amino acids long. The CDR3 protein is CASSIGNGASGANVLTL. As DNA, the CDR3 is TGTGCCAGTAGTATAGGGAACGGGGCCTCTGGGGCCAACGTCCTGACTTTA.

As to this clonotype: The junction departs from germline at one end; a sequencing error may be responsible. The chain recombines TRBV4-3 with TRBJ2-3, with 7 positions matching TRBD2. Germline lookup yields CDR1 LGHNA and CDR2 YSLEER. The CDR3 covers 16 residues. Here the CDR3 reads CVSDQGFAGARHTQYF. In nucleotides, the CDR3 is TGCGTCAGCGACCAAGGTTTTGCGGGAGCCAGGCATACGCAGTATTTT.

A word on this clonotype: No conserved phenylalanine or tryptophan is present at the end of the CDR3, so a read error is the likely explanation. This chain uses TRBV5-1 with TRBJ2-7; 7 nucleotides match TRBD2. The CDR3 consists of 15 residues. Germline V gene data show CDR1 as SGHRS and CDR2 as YFSETQ. J lost 2 bases, V lost 4 bases, and 9 bases had no gene match. Written as DNA, the CDR3 is TGCGCCAGCAGCATCTCTAGCGGTGGTACCTACGAGCAGTACCTC. Translating it yields CASSISSGGTYEQYL.

As concerns this clonotype: One junction end does not reproduce the germline sequence, and a read error may be involved. The chain uses TRBV11-3 and TRBJ2-1; a weak D match, TRBD2 (6 bases). Germline loops: CDR1 SGHNT, CDR2 YENEEA. This CDR3 is built from 15 residues. The CDR3 DNA sequence: TGTACCAGCAGCCGACTAGTGGGGGTGGGGTATGAGCAGTTCTTC. This gives the protein CTSSRLVGVGYEQFF. Full variable domain (outside the CDR3, taken from reference TRBV11-3 and TRBJ2-1): EAGVVQSPRYKIIEKKQPVAFWCNPISGHNTLYWYLQNLGQGPELLIRYENEEAVDDSQLPKDRFSAERLKGVDSTLKIQPAELGDSAVYLCTSSRLVGVGYEQFFGPGTRLTVL.

Remarks on this clonotype: The final CDR3 position lacks the conserved phenylalanine or tryptophan, pointing to a likely read error. The chain links TRBV11-2 to TRBJ2-2; no clear D. This CDR3 is 16 amino acids long. From germline, CDR1 is SGHAT and CDR2 FQNNGV. The CDR3 nucleotides are TGTGCCAGCAGCCCCGGTCCCCAATTGAACATCGGGGAGCTGTTTCTT. Translation: CASSPGPQLNIGELFL.